These 18 T cell receptor beta chains originate from one sample sequenced in a study of T-cell reconstitution after alpha-beta-depleted transplantation in children. Preparation of the TCRbeta library involved a method that used unique molecular identifiers. TCRdb ran MiXCR on the PCR reads and lists one entry per CDR3 protein. The sample holds 440,000 or so distinct CDR3 sequences, over 40% seen once. Sequenced material: PBMCs, taken before TCRalphabeta/CD19-depleted stem cell transplant. These receptors were obtained from a girl aged 2-10 years with aplastic anemia, due to receive a stem cell transplant.

This chain links TRBV4-2 with TRBJ2-2; D perhaps matches TRBD2 (6 bases). CDR3 length equals 19 residues. Trimming pared 8 bases from V and 5 bases from J, leaving 30 bases between. Looked up from germline, CDR1 is LGHNA and CDR2 is YNFKEQ. The DNA for the CDR3 is TGTGCCAGCCTCCAGGAGGCGGGGAGCGCCGGCCGGGGTACCGGGGAGCTGTTTTTT. Residues: CASLQEAGSAGRGTGELFF.

The table lists this clonotype with a few counts. This chain links TRBV13 with TRBJ2-5; a possible D gene is TRBD1 (6 bases). V was cut by 2 bases and J by 0 bases, with 13 bases left in between. In germline, CDR1 is PRHDT, CDR2 FYEKMQ (reference sequence). The CDR3 is made up of 16 amino acids. CDR3 coding DNA: TGTGCCAGCAGCTTACGGACAGACGGCCACCAAGAGACCCAGTACTTC. Translating gives CASSLRTDGHQETQYF.

Comment on this clonotype: One base away lies a much larger clone, so this may be a sequencing read error. V usage is TRBV27 and J usage is TRBJ2-7; 12 nucleotides match TRBD2. CDR3 length: 13 residues. CDR1 and CDR2 (germline): MNHEY, SMNVEV (reference sequence). The V segment lost 10 bases and the J segment 3 bases; nucleotides outside the gene matches: 4. CDR3 residues: CATGLAGNYEQYF. The CDR3, as DNA: TGTGCCACCGGACTAGCGGGAAACTACGAGCAGTACTTC.

The table lists this clonotype with many counts. The rearrangement joins TRBV29-1 to TRBJ2-1; weak D call: TRBD2 (5 bases). The CDR3 totals 16 residues. Germline lookup yields CDR1 SQVTM and CDR2 ANQGSEA. V was cut by 6 bases and J by 2 bases, with 20 bases left in between. CDR3 region: CSVRLYSTGPYNEQFF. The CDR3, as DNA: TGCAGCGTCCGACTATATAGCACGGGCCCCTACAATGAGCAGTTCTTC.

This clonotype was observed at least ten times. CDR3 protein: CASSLSRPSSYNEQFF. CDR3 DNA sequence: TGTGCCAGCAGCTTGTCACGCCCGAGCTCCTACAATGAGCAGTTCTTC. J is TRBJ2-1 and V is TRBV7-4, with D unresolved. The germline V gene encodes CDR1 SGHVT and CDR2 SQSDAQ. This CDR3 has 16 residues. Trimming left V 3 bases short and J 0 bases short, with 12 bases between.

This clonotype is a singleton in its sample. The CDR3 sequence: CASSSGSRSYEQYF. The CDR3 bases are TGTGCCAGCAGCAGCGGGAGCCGTTCCTACGAGCAGTACTTC. The V gene is TRBV13, the J gene TRBJ2-7, with 8 positions matching TRBD2. The CDR3 spans 14 residues. Trimming removed 5 bases from V and 1 base from J; junction bases left unmatched: 4. Per germline, CDR1 PRHDT and CDR2 FYEKMQ (reference sequence). Filled out from reference TRBV13 and TRBJ2-7, the complete variable domain reads AAGVIQSPRHLIKEKRETATLKCYPIPRHDTVYWYQQGPGQDPQFLISFYEKMQSDKGSIPDRFSAQQFSDYHSELNMSSLELGDSALYFCASSSGSRSYEQYFGPGTRLTVT.

This clonotype was observed a handful of times. The chain links TRBV6-5 to TRBJ2-6; D is unresolved. Per germline, CDR1 MNHEY and CDR2 SVGAGI. Trimming took off 2 bases at V and 0 bases at J, with 14 bases between the two ends. The CDR3 covers 18 residues. DNA of the CDR3: TGTGCCAGCAGTTACAGCAGAGTTACACACTCTGGGGCCAACGTCCTGACTTTC. Translation gives CASSYSRVTHSGANVLTF.

The chain links TRBV20-1 to TRBJ1-2, with D tentatively TRBD1 (5 bases). V shed 5 bases and J shed 4 bases, with 11 bases lying between them. The CDR3 covers 12 residues. CDR1 is DFQATT and CDR2 is SNEGSKA in the germline V gene (reference sequence). The CDR3 is CSAWDGLYGYTF. The CDR3 DNA reads as TGCAGTGCTTGGGACGGCCTCTATGGCTACACCTTC.

This clonotype has at least ten counts. The J gene is TRBJ2-3, the V gene TRBV5-1; D possibly corresponds to TRBD1 (6 bases). V lost 4 bases and J lost 0, with 18 bases in between. CDR3 length: 17 residues. CDR1 is SGHRS and CDR2 is YFSETQ in the germline V gene. The CDR3 is CASSPGPNRVSTDTQYF. CDR3 nucleotides: TGCGCCAGCAGCCCCGGACCAAACAGGGTTAGCACAGATACGCAGTATTTT. The variable domain in full, with the rest retrieved from reference TRBV5-1 and TRBJ2-3, is KAGVTQTPRYLIKTRGQQVTLSCSPISGHRSVSWYQQTPGQGLQFLFEYFSETQRNKGNFPGRFSGRQFSNSRSEMNVSTLELGDSALYLCASSPGPNRVSTDTQYFGPGTRLTVL.

This clonotype was seen only a few times. The chain employs TRBV20-1 and TRBJ2-3; 8 bases agree with TRBD2. Looked up from germline, CDR1 is DFQATT and CDR2 is SNEGSKA (reference sequence). V lost 5 bases to trimming and J lost 5 bases; unmatched junction nucleotides: 9. CDR3 length equals 14 residues. The CDR3 reads CSAAREAGGDTQYF. CDR3 sequence (DNA): TGCAGTGCTGCTCGGGAGGCGGGAGGAGATACGCAGTATTTT.

This clonotype was seen ten or more times. The rearrangement uses TRBV5-1 and TRBJ2-2, with 7 bases matching TRBD2. The CDR3 is 16 amino acids. CDR1 and CDR2 (germline): SGHRS, YFSETQ. Losses at the gene ends were 4 bases for V and 5 bases for J; bases not matched to a gene: 11. The CDR3 DNA sequence: TGCGCCAGCAGCCCCCCTAGCGGCAGGAGGACCGGGGAGCTGTTTTTT. This encodes CASSPPSGRRTGELFF.

This clonotype was counted at least ten times. The genes are TRBV20-1 and TRBJ2-5, with TRBD1 as a possible D gene (6 bases). The CDR3 has 13 residues. Germline lookup yields CDR1 DFQATT and CDR2 SNEGSKA (reference sequence). Deletions cut 5 bases from V and 5 bases from J, with 15 bases between. DNA for the CDR3: TGCAGTGCTGGACGACAGGTTGAGGAGACCCAGTACTTC. Translating gives CSAGRQVEETQYF.

The chain joins TRBV28 to TRBJ1-1; D is ambiguous. The CDR3 is 15 residues long. V dropped 2 bases and J dropped 2 bases, with 12 bases sitting between them. Germline assignment: CDR1 MDHEN and CDR2 SYDVKM. CDR3 in amino acids: CASSLDPAANTEAFF. CDR3 DNA: TGTGCCAGCAGTTTAGATCCGGCCGCTAACACTGAAGCTTTCTTT. Drawing the rest from reference TRBV28 and TRBJ1-1, the complete variable domain is DVKVTQSSRYLVKRTGEKVFLECVQDMDHENMFWYRQDPGLGLRLIYFSYDVKMKEKGDIPEGYSVSREKKERFSLILESASTNQTSMYLCASSLDPAANTEAFFGQGTRLTVV.

This clonotype showed up many times. J is TRBJ2-7 and V is TRBV5-1, with 11 positions matching TRBD2. The ends lost 3 bases at V and 4 bases at J; junction bases unmatched: 9. Per the germline V gene, CDR1 is SGHRS and CDR2 is YFSETQ. This CDR3 has 16 residues. The CDR3 bases are TGCGCCAGCAGCTGGACAACCGGGACTAGCGGATACGAGCAGTACTTC. Translating it yields CASSWTTGTSGYEQYF. Together with reference TRBV5-1 and TRBJ2-7, the CDR3 gives the full variable domain: KAGVTQTPRYLIKTRGQQVTLSCSPISGHRSVSWYQQTPGQGLQFLFEYFSETQRNKGNFPGRFSGRQFSNSRSEMNVSTLELGDSALYLCASSWTTGTSGYEQYFGPGTRLTVT.

This clonotype showed up just a few times. This sequence joins TRBV7-2 and TRBJ2-3, with D possibly matching TRBD2 (5 bases). This CDR3 region has 14 residues. Germline CDR1 SGHTA, CDR2 FQGNSA. V lost 6 bases and J 5 bases, leaving 15 bases between the germline ends. The CDR3 spells CASRVVGARDTQYF. The CDR3 DNA is TGTGCCAGCAGGGTTGTGGGAGCGAGAGATACGCAGTATTTT.

This clonotype was seen at least ten times. The chain is built from TRBV27 and TRBJ2-5; tentative D call: TRBD1 (6 bases). Trimming took 5 bases from V and 5 from J, leaving 15 bases between them. CDR3 size: 14 residues. Germline V gene data show CDR1 as MNHEY and CDR2 as SMNVEV (reference sequence). The DNA of the CDR3 is TGTGCCAGCAGTACACAGGGTGGCTGGGAGACCCAGTACTTC. Its protein is CASSTQGGWETQYF.

This clonotype was observed a handful of times. The J gene is TRBJ1-1, the V gene TRBV2; 10 bases map to TRBD1. This CDR3 comprises 15 residues. V lost 3 bases to trimming and J lost 3 bases; unmatched junction nucleotides: 4. From germline, CDR1 is SNHLY and CDR2 FYNNEI. In nucleotides, the CDR3 is TGTGCCAGCAGTGATGGACAGGGGGGTTACACTGAAGCTTTCTTT. It translates to CASSDGQGGYTEAFF. The whole variable domain, remainder taken from reference TRBV2 and TRBJ1-1, is EPEVTQTPSHQVTQMGQEVILRCVPISNHLYFYWYRQILGQKVEFLVSFYNNEISEKSEIFDDQFSVERPDGSNFTLKIRSTKLEDSAMYFCASSDGQGGYTEAFFGQGTRLTVV.

Remarks on this clonotype: Since a much larger clone is just one base distant, this may be a read error. This chain joins TRBV19 and TRBJ2-7; D is possibly TRBD2 (5 bases). Germline V CDR1 and CDR2: LNHDA, SQIVND (reference sequence). The CDR3 runs to 14 residues. The CDR3 coding sequence is TGTGGCAGTAGTTCCGGACCTGCGGGCTACGAGCAGTACTTC. Translating it yields CGSSSGPAGYEQYF.